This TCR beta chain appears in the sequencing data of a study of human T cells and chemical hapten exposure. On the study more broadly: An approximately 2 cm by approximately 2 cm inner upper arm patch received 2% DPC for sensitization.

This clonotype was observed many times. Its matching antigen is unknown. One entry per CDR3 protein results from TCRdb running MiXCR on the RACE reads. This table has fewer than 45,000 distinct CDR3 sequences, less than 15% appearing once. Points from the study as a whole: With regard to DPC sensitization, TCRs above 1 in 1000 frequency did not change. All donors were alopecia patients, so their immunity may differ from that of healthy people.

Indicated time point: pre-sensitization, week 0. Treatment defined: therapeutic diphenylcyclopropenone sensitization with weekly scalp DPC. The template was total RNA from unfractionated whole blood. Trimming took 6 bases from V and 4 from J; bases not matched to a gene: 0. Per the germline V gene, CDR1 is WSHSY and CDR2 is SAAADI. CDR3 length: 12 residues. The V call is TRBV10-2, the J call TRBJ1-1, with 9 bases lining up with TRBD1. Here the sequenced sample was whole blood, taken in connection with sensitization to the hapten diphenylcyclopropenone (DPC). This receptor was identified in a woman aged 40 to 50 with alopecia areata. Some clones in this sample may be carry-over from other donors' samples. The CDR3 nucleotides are TGCGCCAGCAGGACAGGGGGCACTGAAGCTTTCTTT. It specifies CASRTGGTEAFF.